This TCR beta chain was captured by sequencing in a study of preoperative IRX-2 immunotherapy in early breast cancer. The treatment: preoperative locoregional IRX-2 cytokine immunotherapy. Preoperative locoregional IRX-2 cytokine immunotherapy was tested in the phase Ib source study. Method: immunoSEQ multiplex PCR; TCRdb's copy keeps in-frame clones and lacks some. Of 34,000 or so clones listed, roughly 96% are singletons. Germline loops: CDR1 ENHRY, CDR2 SYGVKD. Trimming removed 4 bases at V and 4 bases at J, with 7 bases between. CDR3 length: 12 residues. The J gene is TRBJ1-2, the V gene TRBV10-3; D is unclear. The receptor comes from a human donor with breast cancer. Sampling was performed from a patient treated with IRX-2 immunotherapy. The CDR3: CAISGGSYGYTF. The CDR3 bases are TGTGCCATCAGTGGGGGATCCTATGGCTACACCTTC.